Given below is one TCR beta chain in context. The CDR3 consists of 16 residues. Per the original data handling: Amplified reference gene primers provided the basis for estimating nucleated cell counts. Sequencing was performed with immunoSEQ multiplex PCR; in TCRdb, only in-frame clones are kept and a portion is missing. D and trimming were read from the DNA, whereas the V and J calls and clone size are those reported in that table. The sample contains just over 200,000 clones, 80% to 90% of which appear only once. The source of the sample is a study of blood T cell repertoires in COVID-19. Background on the study: Acute-phase and convalescent COVID-19 samples originated in the United States, Italy and Spain. PBMCs, B-cell-depleted T cells, or T cells were the source of the cDNA or gDNA that made up the material.

The sequenced sample consisted of peripheral blood. The chain joins TRBV12-2 to TRBJ1-4. TRBV12-2 is a pseudogene. This sequence was found in an older man with acute or convalescent COVID-19. Here the CDR3 reads CASRLVPPATNEKLFF. CDR3 in DNA: TGTGCAAGTCGCTTAGTCCCACCGGCAACTAATGAAAAACTGTTTTTT.